This T cell receptor (beta chain) appears in the sequencing data of a study of cytomegalovirus exposure and HLA in healthy donors. Study findings and constraints: Later analysis revealed greater clonal expansion in HLA-associated TCR beta chains than in equally common others. Later analysis suggested most CMV-associated TCR beta chains were HLA-restricted. A link between a missense DCLRE1C variant and TCR beta V- and J-gene trimming emerged from a later analysis. Rarity characterized most TCR sequences, yet some public TCRs appeared in many donors.

Of note for this clone: The antigen remains unidentified.

The germline V and J ends were trimmed by 1 base and 3 bases, with 9 bases remaining between them. The CDR3 totals 15 residues. Germline V gene data show CDR1 as SEHNR and CDR2 as FQNEAQ (reference sequence). With 60 Vbeta and 13 Jbeta primers, the PCR was carried out. The method was immunoSEQ multiplex PCR; TCRdb's version includes in-frame clones alone and lacks a portion of them. The sample carries fewer than 200,000 clones, about 13% recorded once. Sequenced: PBMCs. This chain connects TRBV7-9 to TRBJ2-2; maybe TRBD1 (6 bases). The receptor was derived from a man over 45 in good health and CMV-seropositive. Written as DNA, the CDR3 is TGTGCCAGCAGCTTAGTGGACAGAGACACCGGGGAGCTGTTTTTT. It codes for CASSLVDRDTGELFF.